This TCR beta chain was identified during a study of human T cells and chemical hapten exposure. Study context: Patches with 0.01% DPC went on the upper back, and the tests were read at 6 days. It was small differences in pooled library volume that mainly caused per-sample TCR yields to vary.

J lost 7 bases, V lost 5 bases, and 11 bases had no gene match. The CDR3 runs to 16 residues. Germline CDR1 is SGHTA and CDR2 is FQGNSA. This clonotype was recorded many times. Authors' data handling: Counts of TCRs in each sample centred on a median of around 99,000 and extended from approximately 21,000 to 630,000. TCRdb re-called the RACE reads with MiXCR, one entry per CDR3 protein. Here the V and J calls rest on TCRdb's processing, not on the authors' analysis. The sample contains roughly 52,000 distinct CDR3 sequences, about a tenth of which appear only once. The time point: patch test 2, 6 weeks after DPC sensitization. Treatment reported: therapeutic diphenylcyclopropenone sensitization with weekly scalp DPC.

The V call is TRBV7-2, the J call TRBJ2-1; 10 positions agree with TRBD2. This TCR was sampled from a woman aged 45-60 years with alopecia areata. Some clones in this sample may be carry-over from other donors' samples. Specimen: whole blood, collected in connection with sensitization to the hapten diphenylcyclopropenone (DPC). The CDR3 nucleotides read TGTGCCAGCAGCGTCCAGGAACTAGCGGGGAGAAATGAGCAGTTCTTC. It translates to CASSVQELAGRNEQFF.